The 10 T cell receptor beta chains presented below share a single source sample, sequenced in a study of blood T cell repertoires in COVID-19. Sequenced by immunoSEQ multiplex PCR; TCRdb stores in-frame clones only, minus some. This table holds about 81,000 clones, 75% to 95% found once. The sequencing sample was made of peripheral blood. The receptors were gathered from a woman in her 50s in a cohort sampled during active COVID-19.

This clone was counted a few times. The CDR3 sequence is CASSLRGPGETQYF. The CDR3 coding sequence is TGTGCCAGCAGCTTAAGGGGGCCAGGGGAGACCCAGTACTTC. V is TRBV7-8 and J is TRBJ2-5, with TRBD1 identical over 7 bases. The V segment lost 2 bases and the J segment 5 bases; nucleotides outside the gene matches: 5. In germline, CDR1 is SGHVS, CDR2 FQNEAQ. The CDR3 has 14 residues. Drawing the rest from reference TRBV7-8 and TRBJ2-5, the complete variable domain is GAGVSQSPRYKVAKRGQDVALRCDPISGHVSLFWYQQALGQGPEFLTYFQNEAQLDKSGLPSDRFFAERPEGSVSTLKIQRTQQEDSAVYLCASSLRGPGETQYFGPGTRLLVL.

The gene calls are TRBV5-1 and TRBJ1-1, with 7 positions matching TRBD1. CDR1 and CDR2 from the germline V gene are SGHRS and YFSETQ. V lost 2 bases, J lost 0 bases, and 4 bases stayed unmatched. The CDR3 runs to 15 residues. In DNA form, the CDR3 reads TGCGCCAGCAGCTTAACGGACAGGTTGAACACTGAAGCTTTCTTT. This codes for CASSLTDRLNTEAFF.

The V and J genes are TRBV20-1 and TRBJ2-2; a possible D gene is TRBD1 (6 bases). With 3 bases removed from V and 5 bases from J, the gap between germline ends came to 13 bases. Per the germline V gene, CDR1 is DFQATT and CDR2 is SNEGSKA (reference sequence). The CDR3 consists of 14 residues. Here the CDR3 reads CSASSPQGTGELFF. CDR3 DNA: TGCAGTGCTAGTTCTCCCCAGGGGACCGGGGAGCTGTTTTTT.

The CDR3 protein is CASSEEAGDGGLRVKQYF. The CDR3 DNA reads TGTGCCAGCAGTGAAGAAGCGGGTGACGGCGGACTACGTGTAAAGCAGTACTTC. V gene TRBV6-1 combines with J gene TRBJ2-7, with D possibly matching TRBD2 (6 bases). Trimming took 1 base from V and 8 from J, leaving 27 bases between them. The V gene's germline CDR1 is MNHNS and CDR2 SASEGT. The CDR3 has 18 residues.

The chain is built from TRBV2 and TRBJ1-5, with D possibly TRBD1 on 6 matching bases. Trimming stripped 8 bases from V and 0 bases from J, with 14 bases between. Per germline, CDR1 SNHLY and CDR2 FYNNEI. The CDR3 runs 15 residues. The CDR3 DNA sequence: TGTGCCAGCCGAGGGGGGGCGCCTAGCAATCAGCCCCAGCATTTT. Encoded protein: CASRGGAPSNQPQHF.

V and J are TRBV5-1 and TRBJ1-4; TRBD1 aligns across 7 bases. This CDR3 spans 15 amino acids. V lost 0 bases, J lost 4 bases, and 3 bases stayed unmatched. The germline V gene encodes CDR1 SGHRS and CDR2 YFSETQ. CDR3 nucleotides: TGCGCCAGCAGCTTGGGGGACAGACTTAATGAAAAACTGTTTTTT. Amino acid sequence: CASSLGDRLNEKLFF.

The chain couples TRBV7-8 to TRBJ2-3; TRBD2 matches at 11 bases. The germline V gene has CDR1 SGHVS and CDR2 FQNEAQ. The ends lost 1 base at V and 6 bases at J; junction bases unmatched: 6. CDR3 length: 16 residues. CDR3 loop: CASSLVSSGRQDTQYF. CDR3 bases: TGTGCCAGCAGCTTAGTATCTAGCGGGAGGCAGGATACGCAGTATTTT.

The chain uses TRBV7-9 and TRBJ1-2; possibly TRBD1 for D (5 bases). The CDR3 is 17 residues long. Trimming left V 4 bases short and J 1 base short, with 19 bases between. CDR1 and CDR2 from the germline V gene are SEHNR and FQNEAQ (reference sequence). The DNA for the CDR3 is TGTGCCAGCAGCTCCCCCCGATCCGGACACATTAACTATGGCTACACCTTC. Translating it yields CASSSPRSGHINYGYTF.

The chain combines TRBV6-6 with TRBJ1-5; D call uncertain. CDR3 size: 14 residues. Germline V gene sequence: CDR1 MNHNY, CDR2 SVGAGI (reference sequence). V lost 7 bases and J lost 1, with 11 bases in between. The DNA of the CDR3 is TGTGCCAGCACCGACTCCGACAGCAATCAGCCCCAGCATTTT. It is translated as CASTDSDSNQPQHF.

The chain recombines TRBV10-3 with TRBJ1-2; D unresolved. The CDR3 runs to 11 residues. V was shortened by 4 bases and J by 5 bases, with 5 bases between the two germline ends. Germline V gives CDR1 ENHRY, CDR2 SYGVKD. Here the CDR3 DNA reads TGTGCCATCAGTGGTTCTTATGGCTACACCTTC. It encodes CAISGSYGYTF.